This TCR beta chain is from a study of radiotherapy plus CTLA-4 blockade in lung cancer. Repertoires were generated with immunoSEQ multiplex PCR, while TCRdb's copy carries only in-frame clones and drops some. This sample yields tens of thousands of clones, of which about 78% are seen a single time; approximately 3.9% belongs to the top ten. The count of this clone is one. The trim removed 3 bases at V and 3 bases at J, leaving 7 bases unmatched. This CDR3 is 16 amino acids long. Per the germline V gene, CDR1 is SEHNR and CDR2 is FQNEAQ (reference sequence). This rearrangement joins TRBV7-9 to TRBJ2-3, with 9 bases matching TRBD2. The TCR sequence derives from a human donor with non-small cell lung cancer who had a partial response to radiotherapy plus ipilimumab. Some clones in this sample may be carry-over from other donors' samples. This specimen was peripheral blood, taken from a patient treated with radiotherapy plus ipilimumab. The CDR3 region has the DNA TGTGCCAGCAGCTTTCGGCGGGGGGGTTTAACAGATACGCAGTATTTT. Translated, it gives CASSFRRGGLTDTQYF.